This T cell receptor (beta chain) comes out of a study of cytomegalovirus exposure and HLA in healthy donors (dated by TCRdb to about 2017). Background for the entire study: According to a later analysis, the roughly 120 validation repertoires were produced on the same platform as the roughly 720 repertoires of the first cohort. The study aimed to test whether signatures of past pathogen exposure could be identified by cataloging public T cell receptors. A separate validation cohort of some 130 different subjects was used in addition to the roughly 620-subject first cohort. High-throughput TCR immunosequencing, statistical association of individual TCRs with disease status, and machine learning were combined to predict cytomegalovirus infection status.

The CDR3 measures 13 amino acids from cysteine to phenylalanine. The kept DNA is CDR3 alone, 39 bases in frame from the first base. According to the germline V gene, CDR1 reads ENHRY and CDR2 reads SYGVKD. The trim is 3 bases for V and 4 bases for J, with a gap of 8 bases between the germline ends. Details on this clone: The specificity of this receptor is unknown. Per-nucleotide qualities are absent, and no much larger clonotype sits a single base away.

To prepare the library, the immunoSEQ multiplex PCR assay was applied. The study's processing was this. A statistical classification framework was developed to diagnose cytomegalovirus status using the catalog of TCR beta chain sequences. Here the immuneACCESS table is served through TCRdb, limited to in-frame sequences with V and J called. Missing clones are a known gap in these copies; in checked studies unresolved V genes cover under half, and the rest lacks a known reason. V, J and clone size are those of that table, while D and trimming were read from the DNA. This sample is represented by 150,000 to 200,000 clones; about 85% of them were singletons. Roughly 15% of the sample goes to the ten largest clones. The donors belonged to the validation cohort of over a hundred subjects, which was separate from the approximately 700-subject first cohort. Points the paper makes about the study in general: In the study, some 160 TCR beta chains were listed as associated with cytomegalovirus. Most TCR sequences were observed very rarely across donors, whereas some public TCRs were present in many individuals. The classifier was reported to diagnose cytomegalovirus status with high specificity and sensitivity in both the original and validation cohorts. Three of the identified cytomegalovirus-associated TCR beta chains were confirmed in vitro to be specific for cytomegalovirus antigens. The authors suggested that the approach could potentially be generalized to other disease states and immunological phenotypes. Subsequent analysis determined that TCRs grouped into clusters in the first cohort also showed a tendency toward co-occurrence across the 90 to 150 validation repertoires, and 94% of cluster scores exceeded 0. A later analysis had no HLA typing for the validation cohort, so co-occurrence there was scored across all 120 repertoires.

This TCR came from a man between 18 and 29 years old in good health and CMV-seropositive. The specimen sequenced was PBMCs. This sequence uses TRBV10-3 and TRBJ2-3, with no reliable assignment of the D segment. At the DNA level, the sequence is TGTGCCATCAGTGAAACTGTCGCAGATACGCAGTATTTT. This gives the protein CAISETVADTQYF.